The present T cell receptor (beta chain) was sequenced within a study of blood T cell repertoires in COVID-19. Turning to the study itself: Italy, Spain and the United States were the sources of the convalescent and acute COVID-19 samples. PBMCs, B-cell-depleted T cells, or T cells were the source of the cDNA or gDNA that made up the material.

Germline V gives CDR1 LGHDT, CDR2 YNNKEL (reference sequence). This CDR3 region has 15 residues. V was shortened by 1 base and J by 0 bases, with 8 bases between the two germline ends. In the study's own analysis: Counts of nucleated cells, estimated from reference gene primer amplification, were obtained. Libraries were prepared by immunoSEQ multiplex PCR; TCRdb keeps only in-frame clonotypes and omits some of them. V and J calls plus clone size are reproduced from that table; the DNA served to infer D and trimming. The table lists about 300,000 clones, 89% of them singletons, with approximately 2.9% in the top ten.

This chain links TRBV3-1 (or the pseudogene TRBV3-2) with TRBJ2-3; no definite D call. This TCR was recovered from a woman aged 50 to 60 who had been exposed to COVID-19. Sequenced: PBMCs or T cells enriched from blood (not recorded which). The CDR3 bases are TGTGCCAGCAGCCAAGTGTACAGTAGCACAGATACGCAGTATTTT. Translation gives CASSQVYSSTDTQYF.